The 32 T cell receptor beta chains given below trace back to one sample, sequenced in a study of graft-versus-host responses after intestinal transplantation. The protocol was immunoSEQ multiplex PCR, while the TCRdb copy is restricted to in-frame clones and leaves out a portion. The sample gives approximately 20,000 clones, roughly nine tenths of which show up once; roughly 50% is in the top ten. The specimen comprised bone marrow, sampled approximately 120 days after transplant. The receptors here all came from a human patient who received an intestinal transplant, so some T cells may come from the graft donor.

CDR3 nucleotides: TGTGCCAGTAGTCCGGTCCTAGGACAGGCCCCCACTGAAGCTTTCTTT. Its protein is CASSPVLGQAPTEAFF. The rearrangement links TRBV19 to TRBJ1-1; 7 bases align to TRBD1. The germline gives CDR1 LNHDA, CDR2 SQIVND (reference sequence). V was pared by 5 bases and J by 4 bases, with 13 bases of the junction left unmatched. There are 16 residues in the CDR3.

V is TRBV7-2 and J is TRBJ2-2; 11 bases map to TRBD2. This CDR3 is 16 amino acids long. Germline V gene sequence: CDR1 SGHTA, CDR2 FQGNSA. V lost 3 bases and J lost 5; bases outside the gene matches: 5. The DNA of the CDR3 is TGTGCCAGCAGCTTTAGCGGGAGGGCCGGAACCGGGGAGCTGTTTTTT. Amino acid sequence: CASSFSGRAGTGELFF.

V and J are TRBV21-1 and TRBJ2-5; the table's D call TRBD2 went unverified against the DNA. TRBV21-1 is shown as a pseudogene. CDR3 length equals 15 residues. The DNA of the CDR3 is TGTGCCAGCAGCAAAAGGGGGGGATGGAAAGAGACCCAGTACTTC. Protein product: CASSKRGGWKETQYF.

V and J are TRBV9 and TRBJ2-1, with D perhaps TRBD1 or TRBD2 (5 bases each). Trimming stripped 0 bases from V and 4 bases from J, with 14 bases between. The germline V gene encodes CDR1 SGDLS and CDR2 YYNGEE. CDR3 length: 16 amino acids. CDR3 in amino acids: CASSVGRDRPYNEQFF. CDR3 in DNA: TGTGCCAGCAGCGTAGGCCGGGACCGACCTTACAATGAGCAGTTCTTC.

The CDR3 loop reads CASSQWAADTQYF. The CDR3 region has the DNA TGCGCCAGCAGCCAATGGGCGGCAGATACGCAGTATTTT. The rearrangement links TRBV4-1 to TRBJ2-3; no firm D call. CDR3 length: 13 residues. The V and J ends lost 2 bases and 4 bases respectively, with 7 bases between them. CDR1 and CDR2 from the germline V gene are MGHRA and YSYEKL.

The chain carries TRBV4-1 and TRBJ1-1; no firm D call. Germline V gene sequence: CDR1 MGHRA, CDR2 YSYEKL. This CDR3 has 14 residues. Trimming stripped 5 bases from V and 1 base from J, with 11 bases between. CDR3 region: CASSEIIANTEAFF. CDR3 DNA: TGCGCCAGCAGCGAAATAATAGCGAACACTGAAGCTTTCTTT.

This clone was seen more than once but under ten times. This chain joins TRBV2 and TRBJ1-4, with a weak D call TRBD1 (5 bases). The V and J ends lost 4 bases and 0 bases respectively, with 6 bases between them. This CDR3 contains 14 residues. Germline lookup yields CDR1 SNHLY and CDR2 FYNNEI. The CDR3 DNA sequence: TGTGCCAGCAGTGGGGGCGCAACTAATGAAAAACTGTTTTTT. It specifies CASSGGATNEKLFF.

V gene TRBV30 combines with J gene TRBJ2-3, with D maybe TRBD2 (5 bases). This CDR3 has 15 amino acids. The V gene lost 1 base and the J gene lost 0 bases, with 11 bases spanning the gap. Per the germline V gene, CDR1 is GTSNPN and CDR2 is SVGIG (reference sequence). CDR3 region: CAWSATGSSTDTQYF. The CDR3 DNA is TGTGCCTGGAGTGCAACGGGGTCTAGCACAGATACGCAGTATTTT.

To note about this clone: Its ends do not fully match the called genes, so a read error is possible. The chain couples TRBV6-5 to TRBJ2-7, with D hard to call. Per germline, CDR1 MNHEY and CDR2 SVGAGI. The CDR3 is made up of 11 amino acids. The CDR3 bases are TGTGCCAGCAGTTACCCCGGACCCACCCAGTTC. It is translated as CASSYPGPTQF.

This rearrangement joins TRBV2 to TRBJ1-5, with 11 bases aligning to TRBD1. This CDR3 spans 14 amino acids. Germline V lookup: CDR1 SNHLY, CDR2 FYNNEI. Trimming took 8 bases from V and 6 from J; bases not matched to a gene: 6. CDR3 loop: CASAGTGGFQPQHF. CDR3 in DNA: TGTGCCAGCGCCGGGACAGGGGGGTTTCAGCCCCAGCATTTT.

V gene TRBV5-1 combines with J gene TRBJ2-5, with 9 bases matching TRBD1. The V gene end was trimmed by 8 bases and the J gene end by 2 bases; junction bases not matched to a gene: 7. The germline V gene encodes CDR1 SGHRS and CDR2 YFSETQ. There are 14 residues in the CDR3. This CDR3 reads CASRQGDPQETQYF. For the CDR3, the DNA is TGCGCCAGTCGACAGGGGGATCCTCAAGAGACCCAGTACTTC.

V is TRBV5-1 and J is TRBJ1-2; TRBD1 is a possible D gene (6 bases). Germline V lookup: CDR1 SGHRS, CDR2 YFSETQ. CDR3 length equals 14 residues. The V and J ends lost 2 bases and 5 bases respectively, with 13 bases between them. The CDR3 sequence is CASSFAGEGYGYTF. DNA of the CDR3: TGCGCCAGCAGCTTTGCAGGGGAAGGTTATGGCTACACCTTC. The variable domain in full, with the rest retrieved from reference TRBV5-1 and TRBJ1-2, is KAGVTQTPRYLIKTRGQQVTLSCSPISGHRSVSWYQQTPGQGLQFLFEYFSETQRNKGNFPGRFSGRQFSNSRSEMNVSTLELGDSALYLCASSFAGEGYGYTFGSGTRLTVV.

The chain employs TRBV2 and TRBJ1-4; no definite D call. Germline lookup yields CDR1 SNHLY and CDR2 FYNNEI. Trimming took 7 bases from V and 8 from J, leaving 11 bases between them. This CDR3 is 12 amino acids long. CDR3 nucleotide sequence: TGTGCCAGCACCCAAGTGGGGGAAAAACTGTTTTTT. Amino acid sequence: CASTQVGEKLFF.

This sequence joins TRBV5-1 and TRBJ2-3; D is possibly TRBD2 (6 bases). The V end was cut by 0 bases, the J end by 0 bases, with 8 bases between. The CDR3 has 15 residues. Germline-derived CDR1 and CDR2 are SGHRS and YFSETQ. CDR3 in DNA: TGCGCCAGCAGCTTGGGGGCGGGGAGCACAGATACGCAGTATTTT. This encodes CASSLGAGSTDTQYF.

This chain links TRBV29-1 with TRBJ1-1; D may be TRBD1 (6 bases). Germline-derived CDR1 and CDR2 are SQVTM and ANQGSEA. The CDR3 is made up of 13 amino acids. V was pared by 7 bases and J by 1 base, with 13 bases between. The CDR3 DNA reads as TGCAGCGGCCGCACGACAGGGAACACTGAAGCTTTCTTT. Translation gives CSGRTTGNTEAFF.

This clone was recorded a few times. The chain carries TRBV6-6 and TRBJ1-4; TRBD1 aligns across 9 bases. This CDR3 region has 13 residues. The V gene's germline CDR1 is MNHNY and CDR2 SVGAGI (reference sequence). Trimming took 2 bases from V and 8 from J; bases not matched to a gene: 0. CDR3 bases: TGTGCCAGCAGTTACGGGACAGGGGAAAAACTGTTTTTT. This sequence encodes CASSYGTGEKLFF.

The V call is TRBV6-1, the J call TRBJ2-7; 7 nucleotides match TRBD2. The V and J ends lost 6 bases and 5 bases, in that order; junction bases with no gene match: 10. This CDR3 is 14 amino acids long. Per germline, CDR1 MNHNS and CDR2 SASEGT. CDR3 region: CASSQTRGEDEQYF. DNA of the CDR3: TGTGCCAGCAGCCAAACCCGGGGGGAGGACGAGCAGTACTTC.

This sequence joins TRBV4-1 and TRBJ1-2, with 7 bases matching TRBD1. Looked up from germline, CDR1 is MGHRA and CDR2 is YSYEKL. The V segment lost 3 bases and the J segment 4 bases; nucleotides outside the gene matches: 8. The CDR3 has 15 residues. CDR3 in DNA: TGCGCCAGCAGCCAGGGGACAGCTCACGGCTATGGCTACACCTTC. Its translation: CASSQGTAHGYGYTF.

CDR3 sequence: CASSQAGLAGENEQFF. In DNA form, the CDR3 reads TGTGCCAGCAGCCAGGCGGGACTAGCGGGAGAGAATGAGCAGTTCTTC. The chain uses TRBV11-2 and TRBJ2-1; 14 nucleotides match TRBD2. The CDR3 sequence is 16 residues long. The junction had 7 bases not matched to a gene; V was cut back by 5 bases and J by 7 bases. From germline, CDR1 is SGHAT and CDR2 FQNNGV.

The V gene is TRBV7-6, the J gene TRBJ2-1, with D perhaps matching TRBD1 (5 bases). Germline V gene data show CDR1 as SGHVS and CDR2 as FNYEAQ. V was trimmed by 4 bases and J by 6 bases, leaving 10 bases between them. The CDR3 runs 13 residues. The CDR3 here is CASSSRVGNEQFF. CDR3 coding DNA: TGTGCCAGCAGCTCCAGGGTCGGCAATGAGCAGTTCTTC. The full variable domain, with the rest looked up from reference TRBV7-6 and TRBJ2-1, is GAGVSQSPRYKVTKRGQDVALRCDPISGHVSLYWYRQALGQGPEFLTYFNYEAQQDKSGLPNDRFSAERPEGSISTLTIQRTEQRDSAMYRCASSSRVGNEQFFGPGTRLTVL.

The V gene is TRBV4-1, the J gene TRBJ1-3; no clear D. Germline V lookup: CDR1 MGHRA, CDR2 YSYEKL. Trimming left V 0 bases short and J 4 bases short, with 10 bases between. This CDR3 contains 15 residues. In nucleotides, the CDR3 is TGCGCCAGCAGCCAAGATAGATTCGGAGGAAACACCATATATTTT. As protein: CASSQDRFGGNTIYF.

DNA for the CDR3: TGTGCCAGCAGTTACTCGCAGACTATGAACACTGAAGCTTTCTTT. Protein sequence: CASSYSQTMNTEAFF. The rearrangement uses TRBV6-5 and TRBJ1-1; no clear D gene. In germline, CDR1 is MNHEY, CDR2 SVGAGI. With 0 bases removed from V and 0 bases from J, the gap between germline ends came to 8 bases. The CDR3 is 15 amino acids.

The V gene is TRBV6-1, the J gene TRBJ1-5; D remains ambiguous. Germline V lookup: CDR1 MNHNS, CDR2 SASEGT. V was pared by 11 bases and J by 2 bases, with 13 bases between. The CDR3 runs 13 residues. DNA of the CDR3: TGTGCCTCCCGGGGAGGTGGCAATCAGCCCCAGCATTTT. Its protein is CASRGGGNQPQHF.

This chain links TRBV19 with TRBJ2-7, with 9 bases matching TRBD1. The CDR3 runs to 12 residues. Germline V gene lookup returns CDR1 LNHDA and CDR2 SQIVND (reference sequence). Trimming cost V 8 bases and J 3 bases; bases outside gene matches: 2. The CDR3 loop reads CASGTGHYEQYF. The CDR3 DNA sequence: TGTGCCAGTGGGACAGGGCACTACGAGCAGTACTTC.

The chain couples TRBV28 to TRBJ1-1; 8 bases fit TRBD1. The V and J ends lost 6 bases and 6 bases, in that order; junction bases with no gene match: 9. CDR3 size: 14 residues. Germline V gene sequence: CDR1 MDHEN, CDR2 SYDVKM. The DNA of the CDR3 is TGTGCCAGCAGCCCAGGACAGGGTCGCTCTGAAGCTTTCTTT. It translates to CASSPGQGRSEAFF.

The chain is built from TRBV7-9 and TRBJ2-1, with TRBD2 matching over 10 bases. This CDR3 has 16 residues. Germline CDR1 and CDR2: SEHNR and FQNEAQ (reference sequence). The trim removed 0 bases at V and 8 bases at J, leaving 7 bases unmatched. CDR3 loop: CASSLAPAGGLDEQFF. CDR3 DNA: TGTGCCAGCAGCTTAGCGCCAGCGGGAGGGCTAGATGAGCAGTTCTTC.

The genes are TRBV27 and TRBJ2-7; possibly TRBD2 for D (6 bases). Germline V CDR1 and CDR2: MNHEY, SMNVEV (reference sequence). The CDR3 is made up of 14 amino acids. V lost 6 bases, J lost 3 bases, and 15 bases lay in between. CDR3 amino acids: CASSPGSQIYEQYF. CDR3 nucleotide sequence: TGTGCCAGCAGCCCCGGGAGCCAGATCTACGAGCAGTACTTC.

The J gene is TRBJ1-3, the V gene TRBV6-5; 7 positions match TRBD1. Per the germline V gene, CDR1 is MNHEY and CDR2 is SVGAGI. The CDR3 is 14 amino acids. J was trimmed by 0 bases and V by 8 bases; bases with no gene match: 4. The CDR3 DNA reads TGTGCCAGCGGGACAGCCTTCTCTGGAAACACCATATATTTT. This codes for CASGTAFSGNTIYF.

The chain has TRBV6-5 and TRBJ1-1; no definite D call. From germline, CDR1 is MNHEY and CDR2 SVGAGI. This CDR3 region has 13 residues. The ends were cut back, 5 bases at V and 8 bases at J, with 15 bases in the middle. Written as DNA, the CDR3 is TGTGCCAGCAGTGAGACGGGCTCTGGGGAAGCTTTCTTT. Protein sequence: CASSETGSGEAFF.

This chain uses TRBV28 with TRBJ1-5, with 7 bases aligning to TRBD1. After removal of 7 bases from V and 6 bases from J, the junction contained 9 bases not matched to a gene. Germline V gene sequence: CDR1 MDHEN, CDR2 SYDVKM. There are 14 residues in the CDR3. The CDR3 bases are TGTGCCAGCACCACAGGGGTGGTCGGTCAGCCCCAGCATTTT. Translated, it gives CASTTGVVGQPQHF.

The rearrangement joins TRBV7-9 to TRBJ2-1; 9 nucleotides match TRBD1. The CDR3 sequence is 15 residues long. Germline CDR1 SEHNR, CDR2 FQNEAQ (reference sequence). Trimming cost V 5 bases and J 6 bases; bases outside gene matches: 8. CDR3 sequence reads: CASSGTGGRFNEQFF. In DNA, the CDR3 is TGTGCCAGCAGCGGTACAGGGGGCAGGTTCAATGAGCAGTTCTTC.

The chain recombines TRBV9 with TRBJ2-5; D gene uncertain. Germline assignment: CDR1 SGDLS and CDR2 YYNGEE. The CDR3 loop spans 13 amino acids. Trimming pared 0 bases from V and 11 bases from J, leaving 14 bases between. The CDR3 sequence: CASSVGGVHGQYF. For the CDR3, the DNA is TGTGCCAGCAGCGTAGGTGGGGTCCACGGGCAGTACTTC. Drawing the rest from reference TRBV9 and TRBJ2-5, the complete variable domain is DSGVTQTPKHLITATGQRVTLRCSPRSGDLSVYWYQQSLDQGLQFLIQYYNGEERAKGNILERFSAQQFPDLHSELNLSSLELGDSALYFCASSVGGVHGQYFGPGTRLLVL.